This entry features one T cell receptor (beta chain) sequence. Germline lookup yields CDR1 MDHEN and CDR2 SYDVKM. This CDR3 region has 13 residues. The V and J ends lost 2 bases and 3 bases respectively, with 6 bases between them. These data come from a study of blood T cell repertoires in COVID-19. Sequencing was performed with immunoSEQ multiplex PCR; in TCRdb, only in-frame clones are kept and a portion is missing. The sample holds about 100,000 clones, roughly three quarters seen once. This chain uses TRBV28 with TRBJ2-3; no definite D call. Sequencing used peripheral blood. This clonotype originated in a human donor in a cohort sampled during active COVID-19. The CDR3 here is CASSLSQTDTQYF. As DNA, the CDR3 is TGTGCCAGCAGTTTAAGTCAGACAGATACGCAGTATTTT.